The 2 T cell receptor beta chains below were found in one sample sequenced in a study of T cell responses to AZD1222 COVID-19 vaccine. Sequenced by immunoSEQ multiplex PCR; TCRdb stores in-frame clones only, minus some. The repertoire consists of 100,000 to 140,000 clones, with over 80% occurring once and the leading ten covering 5.5% to 7%. This specimen consisted of peripheral blood, obtained 28 days after the second AZD1222 dose. All receptors derive from an adult who received the AZD1222 COVID-19 vaccine.

With respect to this clone: Other DNA sequences in the same sample also yield this CDR3. The chain links TRBV9 to TRBJ1-1; possibly TRBD1 for D (5 bases). V was cut by 0 bases and J by 4 bases, with 7 bases left in between. Germline values: CDR1 SGDLS, CDR2 YYNGEE. CDR3 size: 13 residues. Here the CDR3 DNA reads TGTGCCAGCAGCGTAGGGGGCCGCACTGAAGCTTTCTTT. Translated: CASSVGGRTEAFF. Filled out from reference TRBV9 and TRBJ1-1, the complete variable domain reads DSGVTQTPKHLITATGQRVTLRCSPRSGDLSVYWYQQSLDQGLQFLIQYYNGEERAKGNILERFSAQQFPDLHSELNLSSLELGDSALYFCASSVGGRTEAFFGQGTRLTVV.

The rearrangement links TRBV11-3 to TRBJ2-1; 7 bases match TRBD2. The length of the CDR3 is 16 residues. The V gene end was trimmed by 5 bases and the J gene end by 5 bases; junction bases not matched to a gene: 12. Germline loops: CDR1 SGHNT, CDR2 YENEEA. The CDR3 reads CASSLYGRESHNEQFF. In DNA, the CDR3 is TGTGCCAGCAGCCTCTACGGGCGGGAGTCCCACAATGAGCAGTTCTTC.